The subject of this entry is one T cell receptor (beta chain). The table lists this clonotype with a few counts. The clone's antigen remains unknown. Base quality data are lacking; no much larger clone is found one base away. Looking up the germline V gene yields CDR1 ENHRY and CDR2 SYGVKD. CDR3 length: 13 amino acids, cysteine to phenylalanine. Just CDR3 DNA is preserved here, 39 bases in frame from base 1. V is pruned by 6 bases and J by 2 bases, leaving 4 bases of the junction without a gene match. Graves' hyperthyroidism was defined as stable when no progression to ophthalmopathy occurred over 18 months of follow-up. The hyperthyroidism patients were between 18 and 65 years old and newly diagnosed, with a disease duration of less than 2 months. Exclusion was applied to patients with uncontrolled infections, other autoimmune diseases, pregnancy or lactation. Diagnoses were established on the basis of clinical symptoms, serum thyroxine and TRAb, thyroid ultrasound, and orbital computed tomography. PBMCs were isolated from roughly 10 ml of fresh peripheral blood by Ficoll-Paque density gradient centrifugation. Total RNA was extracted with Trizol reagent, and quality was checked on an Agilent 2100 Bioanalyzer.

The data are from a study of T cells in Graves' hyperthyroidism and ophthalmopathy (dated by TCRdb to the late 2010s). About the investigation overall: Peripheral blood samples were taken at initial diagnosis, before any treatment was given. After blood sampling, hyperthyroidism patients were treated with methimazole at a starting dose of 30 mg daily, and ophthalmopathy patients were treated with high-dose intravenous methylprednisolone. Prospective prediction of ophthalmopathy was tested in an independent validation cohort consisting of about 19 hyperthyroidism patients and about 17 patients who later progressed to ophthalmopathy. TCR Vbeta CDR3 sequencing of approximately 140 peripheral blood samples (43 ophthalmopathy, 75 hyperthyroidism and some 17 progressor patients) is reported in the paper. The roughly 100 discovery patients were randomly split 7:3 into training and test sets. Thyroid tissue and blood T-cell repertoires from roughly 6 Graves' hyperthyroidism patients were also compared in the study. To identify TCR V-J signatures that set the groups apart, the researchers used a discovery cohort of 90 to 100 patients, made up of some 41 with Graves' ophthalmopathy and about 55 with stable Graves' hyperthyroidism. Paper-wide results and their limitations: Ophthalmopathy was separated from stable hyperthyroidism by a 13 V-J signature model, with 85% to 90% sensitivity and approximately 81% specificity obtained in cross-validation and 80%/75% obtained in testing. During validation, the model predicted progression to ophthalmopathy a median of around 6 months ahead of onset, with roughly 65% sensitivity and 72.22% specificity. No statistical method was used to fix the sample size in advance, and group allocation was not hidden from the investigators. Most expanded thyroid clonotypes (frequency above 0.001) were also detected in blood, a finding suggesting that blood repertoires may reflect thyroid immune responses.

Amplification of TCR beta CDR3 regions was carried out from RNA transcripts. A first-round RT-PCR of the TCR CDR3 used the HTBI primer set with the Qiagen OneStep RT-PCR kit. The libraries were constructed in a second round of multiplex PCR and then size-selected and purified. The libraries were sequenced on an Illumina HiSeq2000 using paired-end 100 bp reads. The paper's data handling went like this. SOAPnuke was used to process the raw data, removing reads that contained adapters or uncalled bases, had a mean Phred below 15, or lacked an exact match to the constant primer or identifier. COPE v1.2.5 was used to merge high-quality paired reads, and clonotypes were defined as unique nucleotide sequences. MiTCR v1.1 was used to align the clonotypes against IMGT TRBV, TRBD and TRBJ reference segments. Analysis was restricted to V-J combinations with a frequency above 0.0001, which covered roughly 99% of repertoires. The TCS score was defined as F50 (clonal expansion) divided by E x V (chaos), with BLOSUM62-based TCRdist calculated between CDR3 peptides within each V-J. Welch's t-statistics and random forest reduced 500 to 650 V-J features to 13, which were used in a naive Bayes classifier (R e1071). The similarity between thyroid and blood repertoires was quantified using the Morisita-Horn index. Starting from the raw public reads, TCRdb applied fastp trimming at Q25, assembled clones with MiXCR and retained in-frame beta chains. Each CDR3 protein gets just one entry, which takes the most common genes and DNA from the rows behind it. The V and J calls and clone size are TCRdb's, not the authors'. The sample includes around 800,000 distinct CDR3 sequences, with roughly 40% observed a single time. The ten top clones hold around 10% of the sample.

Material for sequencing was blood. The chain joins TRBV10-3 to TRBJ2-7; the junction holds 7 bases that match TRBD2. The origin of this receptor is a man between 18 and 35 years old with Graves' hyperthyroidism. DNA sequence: TGTGCCATCAGGGGGGAGGGACCCTACGAGCAGTACTTC. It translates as CAIRGEGPYEQYF.